Sequencing of this TCR beta chain was carried out in a study of T cells in Graves' hyperthyroidism and ophthalmopathy. Notes on the study in general: Ophthalmopathy stood apart from stable hyperthyroidism in a 13 V-J model.

As regards this clonotype: Its antigen is currently unknown.

PBMCs were sourced from roughly 9.7 ml fresh peripheral blood. Germline lookup yields CDR1 SGHTA and CDR2 FQGNSA. The CDR3 totals 17 residues. Trimming took off 3 bases at V and 0 bases at J, with 17 bases between the two ends. Amplification targeted TCR beta CDR3 regions from RNA transcripts. First-round RT-PCR of the TCR CDR3 relied on the HTBI primer set. Each CDR3 protein gets one entry after TCRdb re-called the multiplex PCR reads with MiXCR. The profile covers roughly 380,000 distinct CDR3 sequences, with roughly 15% appearing a single time and 4% to 6.5% taken by the ten largest. Sequencing was performed on blood. This TCR was recovered from a woman younger than 35 with Graves' hyperthyroidism. The chain employs TRBV7-2 and TRBJ2-5; D call uncertain. CDR3 sequence (DNA): TGTGCCAGCAGCTTGGCTCCCCGAACACGGTACCAAGAGACCCAGTACTTC. This codes for CASSLAPRTRYQETQYF.